The 28 T cell receptor beta chains in this list originate from one sample, sequenced in a study of T cell repertoires in cytomegalovirus infection. TCRdb ran MiXCR on the reads and lists one entry per CDR3 protein. Of about 830,000 distinct CDR3 sequences in the sample, around a third are singletons; the top ten hold about an eighth. Their antigen targets remain unknown. The sample consisted of cultured CD8+ T cells from PBMCs, taken from culture after CMV antigen stimulation. These receptors all come from a human donor in good health (CMV status not recorded). Some clones in this sample may be carry-over from other donors' samples.

The chain is built from TRBV7-6 and TRBJ1-2; 7 nucleotides line up with TRBD1. Germline trimming cut 2 bases from V and 4 bases from J; bases unmatched to any gene: 4. The germline CDR1 and CDR2 sequences are SGHVS and FNYEAQ. The CDR3 extends over 14 amino acids. CDR3 sequence reads: CASSLKQGTYGYTF. The CDR3 DNA reads as TGTGCCAGCAGCTTAAAACAGGGGACCTATGGCTACACCTTC.

V is TRBV28 and J is TRBJ1-4; D is uncertain. V shed 5 bases and J shed 0 bases, with 7 bases lying between them. The CDR3 loop spans 14 amino acids. Germline CDR1 reads MDHEN; CDR2 reads SYDVKM. CDR3 sequence: CASSARATNEKLFF. The CDR3 nucleotides are TGTGCCAGCAGTGCCCGAGCAACTAATGAAAAACTGTTTTTT.

This clonotype was counted many times. The gene calls are TRBV7-9 and TRBJ1-5; D gene unclear. Germline values: CDR1 SEHNR, CDR2 FQNEAQ (reference sequence). The CDR3 is made up of 15 amino acids. The germline V and J ends were trimmed by 1 base and 3 bases, with 10 bases remaining between them. The CDR3 region is CASSLVSGTNQPQHF. The CDR3 DNA sequence: TGTGCCAGCAGCTTAGTATCGGGAACCAATCAGCCCCAGCATTTT.

This clonotype was recorded at least ten times. The J gene is TRBJ2-5, the V gene TRBV15; D may be TRBD2 (5 bases). This CDR3 has 15 amino acids. V was pared by 0 bases and J by 1 base, with 9 bases between. In germline, CDR1 is LNHNV, CDR2 YYDKDF (reference sequence). CDR3 sequence: CATSREEGFQETQYF. CDR3 nucleotide sequence: TGTGCCACCAGCAGAGAAGAGGGTTTCCAAGAGACCCAGTACTTC.

This clonotype occurred a few times. This chain uses TRBV6-1 with TRBJ2-7, with a weak D call TRBD1 (6 bases). CDR1 is MNHNS, CDR2 SASEGT, per germline. V was cut by 3 bases and J by 0 bases, with 15 bases left in between. This CDR3 contains 16 residues. The CDR3 sequence: CASSDSYRASSYEQYF. DNA of the CDR3: TGTGCCAGCAGTGATTCTTACAGGGCAAGCTCCTACGAGCAGTACTTC.

This clonotype was found a few times. The chain joins TRBV7-6 to TRBJ1-1; no reliable D call. The CDR3 has 14 residues. Trimming stripped 0 bases from V and 7 bases from J, with 12 bases between. Germline CDR1 and CDR2: SGHVS and FNYEAQ. CDR3 in amino acids: CASSLAASGDEAFF. The CDR3 DNA sequence: TGTGCCAGCAGCTTAGCTGCATCCGGGGATGAAGCTTTCTTT.

The chain combines TRBV11-2 with TRBJ2-7; either TRBD1 or TRBD2 may fit D (5 bases each). The CDR3 is 12 residues long. The germline gives CDR1 SGHAT, CDR2 FQNNGV. Trimming pared 6 bases from V and 3 bases from J, leaving 9 bases between. DNA for the CDR3: TGTGCCAGCAGAGGGGACGGCTACGAGCAGTACGTC. This translates into CASRGDGYEQYV.

This clonotype was detected only a few times. This rearrangement joins TRBV28 to TRBJ2-1, with a tentative D call TRBD1 (6 bases). Germline CDR1 is MDHEN and CDR2 is SYDVKM. The CDR3 has 13 residues. V gave up 5 bases and J gave up 8 bases, with 13 bases separating them. The CDR3 sequence: CASSISGGHEQFF. CDR3 nucleotide sequence: TGTGCCAGCAGTATTAGTGGGGGCCATGAGCAGTTCTTC. The full variable domain, with the rest looked up from reference TRBV28 and TRBJ2-1, is DVKVTQSSRYLVKRTGEKVFLECVQDMDHENMFWYRQDPGLGLRLIYFSYDVKMKEKGDIPEGYSVSREKKERFSLILESASTNQTSMYLCASSISGGHEQFFGPGTRLTVL.

This clonotype was observed a handful of times. V and J are TRBV27 and TRBJ2-3, with 8 bases aligning to TRBD2. The trim removed 10 bases at V and 3 bases at J, leaving 15 bases unmatched. CDR1 and CDR2 (germline): MNHEY, SMNVEV (reference sequence). This CDR3 region has 16 residues. The DNA of the CDR3 is TGTGCCACCACTACCTTTGCAGCGGGGGTAACAGATACGCAGTATTTT. Translating gives CATTTFAAGVTDTQYF.

This chain joins TRBV12-3 or TRBV12-4 and TRBJ2-1, with TRBD1 as a possible D gene (5 bases). The CDR3 sequence is 14 residues long. V gave up 2 bases and J gave up 9 bases, with 14 bases separating them. For the CDR3, the DNA is TGTGCCAGCAGTTTATCCCGGCAGGGCAGTGAGCAGTTCTTC. The encoded protein is CASSLSRQGSEQFF.

This clonotype was seen many times. This rearrangement joins TRBV7-6 to TRBJ1-2; maybe TRBD1 (5 bases). The germline V gene encodes CDR1 SGHVS and CDR2 FNYEAQ. The V gene lost 6 bases and the J gene lost 8 bases, with 19 bases spanning the gap. This CDR3 is built from 14 residues. As DNA, the CDR3 is TGTGCCAGCAGTTCGCTACCGGGACCCTTAGGCTACACCTTC. Amino acid sequence: CASSSLPGPLGYTF.

About this clonotype itself: A read error may account for a junction end that differs from germline. This sequence joins TRBV27 and TRBJ1-5; 8 nucleotides align to TRBD1. The CDR3 has 22 amino acids. Looked up from germline, CDR1 is MNHEY and CDR2 is SMNVEV (reference sequence). The CDR3 reads CASSSPNLKTGVRIYSNQSQHF. The CDR3 bases are TGTGCCAGCAGTTCACCCAACCTAAAGACAGGGGTCAGAATATATAGCAATCAGTCCCAGCATTTT.

The chain has TRBV6-1 and TRBJ2-1; possible D gene TRBD2, 6 bases. Germline lookup yields CDR1 MNHNS and CDR2 SASEGT. The CDR3 is 13 residues long. V was shortened by 5 bases and J by 7 bases, with 12 bases between the two germline ends. The CDR3 DNA reads as TGTGCCAGCAGTTGGGGGAGGCGGAATGAGCAGTTCTTC. It specifies CASSWGRRNEQFF.

The chain has TRBV5-3 and TRBJ2-7, with a possible D match to TRBD2 (6 bases). TRBV5-3 is an ORF, with its function uncertain. The CDR3 is made up of 15 amino acids. This CDR3 is CASSLGGASSYEQYV. CDR3 DNA: TGTGCCAGCAGCTTGGGAGGTGCCAGCTCCTACGAGCAGTACGTC.

The chain is built from TRBV7-9 and TRBJ2-7; 8 positions match TRBD1. Trimming cost V 5 bases and J 2 bases; bases outside gene matches: 11. Germline V gene sequence: CDR1 SEHNR, CDR2 FQNEAQ (reference sequence). This CDR3 region has 16 residues. The CDR3 nucleotides are TGTGCCAGCAGCCCCACTAGGGACAGGCGAGCCTACGAGCAGTACTTC. Translating it yields CASSPTRDRRAYEQYF.

Turning to this clonotype: An end of the junction does not agree with germline; a read error may underlie this. CDR3 loop: CASSPGPIGQETQYF. The CDR3 DNA is TGTGCTAGCAGCCCCGGCCCGATAGGCCAAGAGACCCAGTACTTC. The chain links TRBV7-6 to TRBJ2-5; no firm D call. Germline V gene sequence: CDR1 SGHVS, CDR2 FNYEAQ. The length of the CDR3 is 15 residues.

This clonotype was counted only a few times. V usage is TRBV11-3 and J usage is TRBJ2-1; no firm D call. The germline gives CDR1 SGHNT, CDR2 YENEEA. The V end lost 4 bases, the J end lost 9 bases, and 10 bases lay between the germline ends. There are 12 residues in the CDR3. DNA of the CDR3: TGTGCCAGCAGCTATCGAGTAAGTGAGCAGTTCTTC. Protein: CASSYRVSEQFF.

This clonotype occurred a few times. The V gene is TRBV7-9, the J gene TRBJ1-6, with D possibly matching TRBD1 (5 bases). This CDR3 is 15 amino acids long. V lost 5 bases and J lost 8, with 16 bases in between. Germline-derived CDR1 and CDR2 are SEHNR and FQNEAQ (reference sequence). The CDR3 loop reads CASSPRLDRDSPLHF. The DNA of the CDR3 is TGTGCCAGCAGCCCTCGACTTGACAGAGATTCACCCCTCCACTTT.

On this clonotype itself: A read error may be the cause here, since a much bigger clone is one base away. The J gene is TRBJ1-1, the V gene TRBV7-8; TRBD1 matches at 8 bases. This CDR3 contains 13 residues. Germline assignment: CDR1 SGHVS and CDR2 FQNEAQ. V shed 5 bases and J 6 bases; nucleotides not matched to a gene: 5. CDR3 amino acids: CASSPTGQAEAFF. In DNA form, the CDR3 reads TGTGCCAGCAGCCCGACGGGACAGGCTGAAGCTTTCTTT. Supplemented by reference TRBV7-8 and TRBJ1-1, the full variable domain reads GAGVSQSPRYKVAKRGQDVALRCDPISGHVSLFWYQQALGQGPEFLTYFQNEAQLDKSGLPSDRFFAERPEGSVSTLKIQRTQQEDSAVYLCASSPTGQAEAFFGQGTRLTVV.

The gene calls are TRBV28 and TRBJ2-7; TRBD1 matches 8 bases. The V gene's germline CDR1 is MDHEN and CDR2 SYDVKM. The CDR3 has 15 residues. V gave up 5 bases and J gave up 2 bases; unmatched junction bases: 8. Here the CDR3 reads CASSPGQAPAYEQYV. The CDR3 region has the DNA TGTGCCAGCAGTCCGGGACAGGCCCCAGCCTACGAGCAGTACGTC.

This clonotype has more than one count but fewer than ten. This chain connects TRBV5-6 to TRBJ2-7; D is possibly TRBD2 (6 bases). The CDR3 has 16 amino acids. CDR1 and CDR2 from the germline V gene are SGHDT and YYEEEE. Deletions cut 0 bases from V and 6 bases from J, with 19 bases between. As DNA, the CDR3 is TGTGCCAGCAGCTTGGCGGGACTGGAGGTTCCCATCGAGCAGTACTTC. This translates into CASSLAGLEVPIEQYF.

This clonotype was counted many times. The rearrangement uses TRBV6-2 or TRBV6-3 and TRBJ1-1; 8 bases are a match to TRBD1. Germline V gives CDR1 MNHEY, CDR2 SVGEGT. V was pared by 6 bases and J by 13 bases, with 16 bases of the junction left unmatched. There are 14 residues in the CDR3. The CDR3 DNA sequence: TGTGCCAGCAGCCAAGGGACAGGCCAAATGGGCCTTTTCTTT. This gives the protein CASSQGTGQMGLFF.

J is TRBJ2-4 and V is TRBV6-6; the match to TRBD2 covers 10 bases. CDR3 length equals 18 residues. From germline, CDR1 is MNHNY and CDR2 SVGAGI (reference sequence). The junction had 7 bases not matched to a gene; V was cut back by 2 bases and J by 0 bases. The CDR3 nucleotides read TGTGCCAGCAGTTACGTCCTAGCGGGGGTACTAGCCAAAAACATTCAGTACTTC. Its translation is CASSYVLAGVLAKNIQYF.

The chain combines TRBV10-2 with TRBJ1-4; TRBD1 might be the D (5 bases). The CDR3 is 11 amino acids. Germline V CDR1 and CDR2: WSHSY, SAAADI. The V gene lost 6 bases and the J gene lost 9 bases, with 8 bases spanning the gap. CDR3 region: CASSPGQKLFF. DNA of the CDR3: TGCGCCAGCAGCCCGGGGCAAAAACTGTTTTTT.

This clonotype was picked up a small number of times. The chain links TRBV25-1 to TRBJ2-1; the D is unclear. There are 13 residues in the CDR3. The germline V gene encodes CDR1 MGHDK and CDR2 SYGVNS. Trimming shortened V by 6 bases and J by 14 bases, and 20 bases separated the two germline ends. CDR3 sequence: CASSPPGSPHEFF. CDR3 sequence (DNA): TGTGCCAGCAGCCCTCCGGGTTCCCCCCATGAGTTCTTC.

To note about this clonotype: The junction does not match germline at one end; this may be a read error. J is TRBJ2-1 and V is TRBV6-8; a possible D gene is TRBD1 (5 bases). There are 14 residues in the CDR3. Germline assignment: CDR1 MNHGY and CDR2 SAAAGT. CDR3 region: CVSSPFDSGDEQFF. The DNA of the CDR3 is TGTGTCAGCAGCCCCTTTGACAGTGGCGATGAGCAGTTCTTC.

This clonotype was counted at least ten times. This chain joins TRBV7-2 and TRBJ1-1; D gene uncertain. CDR3 length: 14 amino acids. Trimming left V 2 bases short and J 3 bases short, with 10 bases between. Germline values: CDR1 SGHTA, CDR2 FQGNSA. The CDR3 coding sequence is TGTGCCAGCAGCTTAAGGGTTGGAGACACTGAAGCTTTCTTT. It specifies CASSLRVGDTEAFF.

The chain joins TRBV28 to TRBJ2-7; D ambiguous. The CDR3 is 14 amino acids. The V end lost 6 bases, the J end lost 3 bases, and 15 bases lay between the germline ends. CDR1 and CDR2 from the germline V gene are MDHEN and SYDVKM. The CDR3: CASSSQEKIYEQYV. The CDR3 DNA reads as TGTGCCAGCAGCTCCCAGGAAAAAATCTACGAGCAGTACGTC.